The clone carrying this T cell receptor beta chain was seen a few times. This sample stems from a study of blood T cell repertoires in COVID-19. Original handling: Quantification of nucleated cells was approximated via reference gene primer amplification. Assay used: immunoSEQ multiplex PCR; TCRdb lists only in-frame clones, some missing. D and trimming were read from the DNA, whereas the V and J calls and clone size are those reported in that table. The profile shows about 370,000 clones, around 89% of them singletons. The CDR3 runs to 15 residues. Germline values: CDR1 LGHNA, CDR2 YNFKEQ. V was pared by 0 bases and J by 1 base, with 2 bases of the junction left unmatched.

What was sequenced was PBMCs or T cells enriched from blood (not recorded which). The J gene is TRBJ1-1, the V gene TRBV4-2; 7 bases line up with TRBD1. The TCR was taken from a man younger than 35 who had recovered from COVID-19. CDR3 nucleotides: TGTGCCAGCAGCCAAGAAAAGGGGGCGAACACTGAAGCTTTCTTT. This gives the protein CASSQEKGANTEAFF.